This T cell receptor (beta chain) was observed in a study of blood T cell repertoires in COVID-19. Study overall: The analysed material was cDNA or gDNA that came from T cells, B-cell-depleted T cells, or PBMCs.

This CDR3 has 17 residues. Deletions cut 2 bases from V and 0 bases from J, with 16 bases between. Germline lookup yields CDR1 SGHTA and CDR2 FQGTGA. In the source study's methods: Amplifying reference gene primers gave estimates of nucleated cell counts. Data came from immunoSEQ multiplex PCR; TCRdb stores just in-frame clones and leaves some out. The V and J calls and clone size come from that table; D and trimming were worked out from the DNA. Of 150,000 to 200,000 clones in the sample, about 90% were seen once. The sample was peripheral blood. V is TRBV7-3 and J is TRBJ1-1; maybe TRBD1 (6 bases). The TCR sequence derives from a woman aged 60 to 75 with COVID-19, enrolled during active disease. CDR3 sequence (DNA): TGTGCCAGCAGCTTATCTCCCCAACAGGGCCTGAACACTGAAGCTTTCTTT. Translation gives CASSLSPQQGLNTEAFF.